A single sample is the source of the 7 T cell receptor beta chains below, sequenced in a study of blood T cell repertoires in COVID-19. Some clones are missing from TCRdb's copy, which holds only in-frame ones; the method was immunoSEQ multiplex PCR. The table includes about 230,000 clones, approximately 81% detected once. Sequencing was carried out using peripheral blood. The receptors derive from a woman older than 75 with acute or convalescent COVID-19.

V and J are TRBV7-9 and TRBJ2-1, with 7 bases aligning to TRBD2. The germline CDR1 and CDR2 sequences are SEHNR and FQNEAQ (reference sequence). The CDR3 totals 13 residues. J gave up 2 bases and V 11 bases, and 6 bases lay outside the gene matches. The CDR3 region is CAGRSGAYNEQFF. The CDR3 nucleotides read TGTGCCGGGCGGAGCGGGGCCTACAATGAGCAGTTCTTC.

The chain employs TRBV5-1 and TRBJ2-5; perhaps TRBD2 as D (6 bases). The CDR3 has 14 amino acids. Per the germline V gene, CDR1 is SGHRS and CDR2 is YFSETQ. Between the trimmed V and J ends, which lost 4 bases and 5 bases, there was a span of 15 bases. The CDR3 DNA is TGCGCCAGCAGCCCCGGCATCCGGGGGGAGACCCAGTACTTC. It is translated as CASSPGIRGETQYF.

The V gene is TRBV15, the J gene TRBJ1-1, with 9 bases fitting TRBD1. The CDR3 runs 14 residues. Germline lookup yields CDR1 LNHNV and CDR2 YYDKDF (reference sequence). Losses at the gene ends were 1 base for V and 7 bases for J; bases not matched to a gene: 4. As DNA, the CDR3 is TGTGCCACCAGCAGAGTAACGGGACAGGGTGAAGCTTTCTTT. This codes for CATSRVTGQGEAFF. Full variable domain (missing parts from reference TRBV15 and TRBJ1-1): DAMVIQNPRYQVTQFGKPVTLSCSQTLNHNVMYWYQQKSSQAPKLLFHYYDKDFNNEADTPDNFQSRRPNTSFCFLDIRSPGLGDTAMYLCATSRVTGQGEAFFGQGTRLTVV.

This clone was seen at least ten times. The chain joins TRBV6-5 to TRBJ2-5; 7 bases are a match to TRBD2. The V and J ends lost 7 bases and 0 bases, in that order; junction bases with no gene match: 5. Germline CDR1 is MNHEY and CDR2 is SVGAGI. This CDR3 spans 14 amino acids. The CDR3 region is CASKTSYDQETQYF. The DNA for the CDR3 is TGTGCCAGCAAGACTAGCTATGACCAAGAGACCCAGTACTTC.

In this sample, this clone turned up once. The chain carries TRBV25-1 and TRBJ2-1, with 11 nucleotides matching TRBD2. Losses at the gene ends were 6 bases for V and 6 bases for J; bases not matched to a gene: 7. The CDR3 consists of 15 residues. The germline CDR1 and CDR2 sequences are MGHDK and SYGVNS. Here the CDR3 DNA reads TGTGCCAGCAGGTATACTAGCGGGAGCACCAATGAGCAGTTCTTC. Its protein product is CASRYTSGSTNEQFF.

The rearrangement joins TRBV6-5 to TRBJ1-1; D gene unclear. Trimming removed 7 bases at V and 2 bases at J, with 11 bases between. Germline values: CDR1 MNHEY, CDR2 SVGAGI. The CDR3 has 13 residues. CDR3 nucleotide sequence: TGTGCCAGCAAGCGTTTCGAAAACACTGAAGCTTTCTTT. Translated: CASKRFENTEAFF.

The rearrangement joins TRBV5-1 to TRBJ1-2; no definite D call. Germline lookup yields CDR1 SGHRS and CDR2 YFSETQ. CDR3 length: 15 residues. Deletions cut 2 bases from V and 0 bases from J, with 11 bases between. CDR3 region: CASSFNIAANYGYTF. As DNA, the CDR3 is TGCGCCAGCAGCTTCAATATAGCGGCTAACTATGGCTACACCTTC.